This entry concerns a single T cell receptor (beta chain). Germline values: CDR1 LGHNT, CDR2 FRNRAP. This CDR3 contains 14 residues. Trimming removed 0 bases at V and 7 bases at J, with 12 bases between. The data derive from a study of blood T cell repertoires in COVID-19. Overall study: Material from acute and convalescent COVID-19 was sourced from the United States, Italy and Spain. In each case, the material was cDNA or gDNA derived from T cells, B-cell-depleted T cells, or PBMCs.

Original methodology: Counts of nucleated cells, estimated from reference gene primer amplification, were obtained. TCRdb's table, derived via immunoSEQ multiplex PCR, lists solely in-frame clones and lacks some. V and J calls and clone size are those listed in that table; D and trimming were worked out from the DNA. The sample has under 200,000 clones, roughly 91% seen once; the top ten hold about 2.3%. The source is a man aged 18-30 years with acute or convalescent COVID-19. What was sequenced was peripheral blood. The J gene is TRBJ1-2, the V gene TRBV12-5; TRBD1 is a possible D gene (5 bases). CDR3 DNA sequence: TGTGCTAGTGGTTTGGTACGGGGGTTCGGTGGCTACACCTTC. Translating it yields CASGLVRGFGGYTF.